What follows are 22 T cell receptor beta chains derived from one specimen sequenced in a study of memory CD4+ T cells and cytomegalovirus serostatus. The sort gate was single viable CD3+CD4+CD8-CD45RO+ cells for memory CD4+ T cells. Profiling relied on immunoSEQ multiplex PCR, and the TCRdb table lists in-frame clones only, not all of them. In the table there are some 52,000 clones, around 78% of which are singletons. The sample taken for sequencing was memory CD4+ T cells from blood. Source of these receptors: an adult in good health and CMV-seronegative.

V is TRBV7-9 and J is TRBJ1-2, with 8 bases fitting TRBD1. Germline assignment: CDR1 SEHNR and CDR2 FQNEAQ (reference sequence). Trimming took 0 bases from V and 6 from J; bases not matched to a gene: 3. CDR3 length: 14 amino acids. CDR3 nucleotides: TGTGCCAGCAGCTTAGCGGCAGGGGGCAATGGCTACACCTTC. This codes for CASSLAAGGNGYTF.

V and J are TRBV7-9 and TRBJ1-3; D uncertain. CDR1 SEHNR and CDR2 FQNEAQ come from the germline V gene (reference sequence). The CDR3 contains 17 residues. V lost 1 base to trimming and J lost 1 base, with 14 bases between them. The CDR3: CASSLGLGRESGNTIYF. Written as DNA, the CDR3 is TGTGCCAGCAGCTTAGGATTGGGAAGGGAGTCTGGAAACACCATATATTTT.

CDR3 coding DNA: TGTGCCAGCAGCTCGGACTGGCTAAGGGAACTGTTTTTT. Translation gives CASSSDWLRELFF. The chain couples TRBV7-9 to TRBJ1-4; no reliable D call. Germline CDR1 reads SEHNR; CDR2 reads FQNEAQ (reference sequence). V was pared by 4 bases and J by 12 bases, with 15 bases between. The CDR3 consists of 13 residues.

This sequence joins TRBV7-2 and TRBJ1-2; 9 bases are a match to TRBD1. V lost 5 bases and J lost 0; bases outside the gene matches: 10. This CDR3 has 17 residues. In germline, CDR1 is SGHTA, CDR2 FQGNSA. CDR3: CASSIDRGWITNYGYTF. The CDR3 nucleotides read TGTGCCAGCAGCATTGACAGGGGGTGGATCACTAACTATGGCTACACCTTC.

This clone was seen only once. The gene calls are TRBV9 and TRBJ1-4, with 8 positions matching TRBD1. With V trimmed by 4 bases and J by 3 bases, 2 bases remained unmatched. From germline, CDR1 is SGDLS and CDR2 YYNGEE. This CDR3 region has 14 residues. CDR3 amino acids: CASSQGAANEKLFF. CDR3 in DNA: TGTGCCAGCAGCCAGGGGGCGGCTAATGAAAAACTGTTTTTT.

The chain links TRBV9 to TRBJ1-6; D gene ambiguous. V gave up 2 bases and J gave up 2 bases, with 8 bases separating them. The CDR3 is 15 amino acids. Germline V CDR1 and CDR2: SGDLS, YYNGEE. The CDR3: CASSVRETYNSPLHF. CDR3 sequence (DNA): TGTGCCAGCAGCGTTCGGGAAACCTATAATTCACCCCTCCACTTT.

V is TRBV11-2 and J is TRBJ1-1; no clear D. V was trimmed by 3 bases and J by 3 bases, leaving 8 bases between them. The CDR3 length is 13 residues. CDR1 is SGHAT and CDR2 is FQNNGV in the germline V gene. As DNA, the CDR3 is TGTGCCAGCAGCTTCACGGTGGACACTGAAGCTTTCTTT. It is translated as CASSFTVDTEAFF.

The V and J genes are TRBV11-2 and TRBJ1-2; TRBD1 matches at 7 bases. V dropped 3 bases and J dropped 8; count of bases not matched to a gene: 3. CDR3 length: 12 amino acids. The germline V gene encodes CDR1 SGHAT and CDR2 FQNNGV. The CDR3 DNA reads TGTGCCAGCAGCTTGCACAGGGGAGGCTACACCTTC. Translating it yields CASSLHRGGYTF.

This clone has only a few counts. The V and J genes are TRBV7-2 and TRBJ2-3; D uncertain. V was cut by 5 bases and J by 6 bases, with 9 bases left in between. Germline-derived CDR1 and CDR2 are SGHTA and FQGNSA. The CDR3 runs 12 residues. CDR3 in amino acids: CASSPRGDTQYF. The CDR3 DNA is TGTGCCAGCAGCCCTCGTGGGGATACGCAGTATTTT. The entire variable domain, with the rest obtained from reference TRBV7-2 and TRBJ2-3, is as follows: GAGVSQSPSNKVTEKGKDVELRCDPISGHTALYWYRQSLGQGLEFLIYFQGNSAPDKSGLPSDRFSAERTGGSVSTLTIQRTQQEDSAVYLCASSPRGDTQYFGPGTRLTVL.

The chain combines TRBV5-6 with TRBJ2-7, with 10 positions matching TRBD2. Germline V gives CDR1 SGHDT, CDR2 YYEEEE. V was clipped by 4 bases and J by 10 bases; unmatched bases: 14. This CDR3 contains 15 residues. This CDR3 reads CASSLQGASGGLQYF. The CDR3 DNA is TGTGCCAGCAGCCTACAAGGGGCTAGCGGGGGACTTCAGTACTTC.

CDR3: CASSRDRGLHTIYF. The CDR3, as DNA: TGTGCCAGCAGCCGGGACAGGGGCCTGCACACCATATATTTT. The V gene is TRBV5-4, the J gene TRBJ1-3; 10 nucleotides match TRBD1. From germline, CDR1 is SGHNT and CDR2 YYREEE (reference sequence). This CDR3 comprises 14 residues. Germline trimming cut 4 bases from V and 8 bases from J; bases unmatched to any gene: 6.

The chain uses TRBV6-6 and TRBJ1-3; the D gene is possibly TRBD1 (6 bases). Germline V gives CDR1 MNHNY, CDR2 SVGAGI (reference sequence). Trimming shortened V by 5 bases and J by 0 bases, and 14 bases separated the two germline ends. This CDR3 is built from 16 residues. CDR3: CASSTTGQRSGNTIYF. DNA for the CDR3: TGTGCCAGCAGTACCACAGGACAGCGCTCTGGAAACACCATATATTTT.

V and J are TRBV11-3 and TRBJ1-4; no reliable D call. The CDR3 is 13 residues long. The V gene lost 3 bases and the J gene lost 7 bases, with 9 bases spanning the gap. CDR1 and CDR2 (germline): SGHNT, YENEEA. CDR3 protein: CASSFQTGEKLFF. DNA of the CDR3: TGTGCCAGCAGCTTTCAAACCGGTGAAAAACTGTTTTTT.

The CDR3 DNA reads as TGTGCCAGCAGCTTACGGCAGGGTTACACCGGGGAGCTGTTTTTT. Translated: CASSLRQGYTGELFF. The rearrangement uses TRBV7-2 and TRBJ2-2; a possible D gene is TRBD1 (5 bases). With 2 bases removed from V and 3 bases from J, the gap between germline ends came to 10 bases. This CDR3 is 15 amino acids long. CDR1 and CDR2 (germline): SGHTA, FQGNSA.

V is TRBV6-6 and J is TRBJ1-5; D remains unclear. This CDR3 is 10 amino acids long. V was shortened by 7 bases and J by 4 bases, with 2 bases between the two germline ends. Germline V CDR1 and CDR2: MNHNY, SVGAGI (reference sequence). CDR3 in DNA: TGTGCCAGCAATAATCAGCCCCAGCATTTT. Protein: CASNNQPQHF.

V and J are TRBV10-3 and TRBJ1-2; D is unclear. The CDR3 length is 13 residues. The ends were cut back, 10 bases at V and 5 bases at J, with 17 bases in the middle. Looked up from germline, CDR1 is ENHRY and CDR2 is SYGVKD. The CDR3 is CATKTENNYGYTF. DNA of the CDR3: TGTGCCACCAAAACAGAAAACAATTATGGCTACACCTTC.

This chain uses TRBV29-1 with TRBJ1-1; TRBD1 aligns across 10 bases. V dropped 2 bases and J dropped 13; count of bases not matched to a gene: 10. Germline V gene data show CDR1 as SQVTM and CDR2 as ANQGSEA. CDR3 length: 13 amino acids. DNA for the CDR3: TGCAGCGTTGAATATTGGGACAGGGGATCGGTTTTCTTT. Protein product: CSVEYWDRGSVFF.

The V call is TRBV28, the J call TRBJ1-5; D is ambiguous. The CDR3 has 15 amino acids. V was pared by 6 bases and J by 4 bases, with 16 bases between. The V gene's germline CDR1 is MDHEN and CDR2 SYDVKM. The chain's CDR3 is CASSLSGRKNQPQHF. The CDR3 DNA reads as TGTGCCAGCAGCCTCAGTGGGCGGAAAAATCAGCCCCAGCATTTT.

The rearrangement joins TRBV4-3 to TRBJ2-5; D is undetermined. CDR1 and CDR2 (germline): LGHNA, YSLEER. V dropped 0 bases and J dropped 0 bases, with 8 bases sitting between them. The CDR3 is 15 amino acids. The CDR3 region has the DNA TGCGCCAGCAGCCAAGAGTTTGGTAACCAAGAGACCCAGTACTTC. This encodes CASSQEFGNQETQYF.

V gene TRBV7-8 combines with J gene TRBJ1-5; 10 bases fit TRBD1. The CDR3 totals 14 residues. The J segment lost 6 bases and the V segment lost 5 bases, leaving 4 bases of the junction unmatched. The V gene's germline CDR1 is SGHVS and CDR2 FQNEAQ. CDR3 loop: CASSDRGRGQPQHF. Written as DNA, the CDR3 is TGTGCCAGCAGCGACAGGGGGCGCGGTCAGCCCCAGCATTTT. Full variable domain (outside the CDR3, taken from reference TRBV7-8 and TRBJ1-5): GAGVSQSPRYKVAKRGQDVALRCDPISGHVSLFWYQQALGQGPEFLTYFQNEAQLDKSGLPSDRFFAERPEGSVSTLKIQRTQQEDSAVYLCASSDRGRGQPQHFGDGTRLSIL.

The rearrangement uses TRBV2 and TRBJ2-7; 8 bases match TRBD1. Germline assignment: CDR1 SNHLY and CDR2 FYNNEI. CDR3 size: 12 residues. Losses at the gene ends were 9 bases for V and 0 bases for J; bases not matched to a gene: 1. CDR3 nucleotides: TGTGCCAGTGACAGGGGCTCCTACGAGCAGTACTTC. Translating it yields CASDRGSYEQYF.

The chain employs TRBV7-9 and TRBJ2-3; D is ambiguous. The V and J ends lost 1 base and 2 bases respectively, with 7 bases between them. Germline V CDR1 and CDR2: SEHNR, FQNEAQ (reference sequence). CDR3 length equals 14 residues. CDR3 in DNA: TGTGCCAGCAGCTTAGGCAACCCCACAGATACGCAGTATTTT. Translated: CASSLGNPTDTQYF. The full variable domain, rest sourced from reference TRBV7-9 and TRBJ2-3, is DTGVSQNPRHKITKRGQNVTFRCDPISEHNRLYWYRQTLGQGPEFLTYFQNEAQLEKSRLLSDRFSAERPKGSFSTLEIQRTEQGDSAMYLCASSLGNPTDTQYFGPGTRLTVL.